This TCR beta chain derives from a study of type 1 regulatory T cells. Overall study: An in vitro protocol generated T-allo10, a Tr1-enriched, alloantigen-specific CD4 T cell product.

As regards this clonotype: One junction end does not reproduce the germline sequence, and a read error may be involved.

The CDR3 is 19 amino acids. CDR1 is MGHRA and CDR2 is YSYEKL in the germline V gene. TCRdb re-called the reads with MiXCR, one entry per CDR3 protein. This sample carries approximately 97,000 distinct CDR3 sequences, around a third of them seen once, and the ten largest clones take about 2%. The TCR sequence derives from a human donor in good health. Input material: CD4+ T cells, either the whole sample or a sorted fraction (not recorded which). The rearrangement joins TRBV4-1 to TRBJ2-5; possible D gene TRBD2, 6 bases. The CDR3 loop is CASSQDFFVAGTAQETQNF. CDR3 sequence (DNA): TGCGCCAGCAGCCAAGATTTTTTTGTCGCGGGAACCGCACAAGAGACCCAGAACTTC.